These T cell receptor beta chains were read from a single sample in a study of blood T cell repertoires in COVID-19. Profiling relied on immunoSEQ multiplex PCR, and the TCRdb table lists in-frame clones only, not all of them. This sample has about 400,000 clones, with about 83% found just once. Material for sequencing was PBMCs or T cells enriched from blood (not recorded which). The receptors were gathered from a woman aged 50 to 60 who had recovered from COVID-19. Each CDR3 is given with its conserved first and last residue. The order of the fields is D gene, clone size, J gene, V gene, CDR3 protein, CDR3 DNA. D genes are given only for firm matches. Rows give clone size only sometimes, using once, few, many, or a class for an expanded clone.

>TRBD1|.|TRBJ1-6|TRBV27
CASSFSTQGASPLHF
TGTGCCAGCAGTTTCTCAACACAGGGGGCCTCACCCCTCCACTTT
>.|few|TRBJ1-5|TRBV5-1
CASSLGTANQPQHF
TGCGCCAGCAGCTTGGGGACAGCGAATCAGCCCCAGCATTTT
>.|.|TRBJ1-4|TRBV11-2
CASSQDPNEKLFF
TGTGCCAGCAGCCAGGATCCTAATGAAAAACTGTTTTTT
>.|.|TRBJ2-7|TRBV21-1
CASSSRASSF
TGTGCCAGCAGCAGCAGGGCGTCATCCTTC
>TRBD1|once|TRBJ2-3|TRBV5-1
CASKKGTDTDTQYF
TGCGCCAGCAAGAAAGGGACAGACACAGATACGCAGTATTTT
>.|few|TRBJ2-5|TRBV5-1
CASSEELGAQGTQYF
TGCGCCAGCAGCGAAGAGCTAGGGGCACAAGGGACCCAGTACTTC
>.|few|TRBJ2-2|TRBV19
CASNRGQAQVTGELFF
TGTGCCAGTAACCGAGGGCAGGCGCAGGTGACCGGGGAGCTGTTTTTT
>.|.|TRBJ1-2|TRBV3-1/TRBV3-2
CASSQISGDGYTF
TGTGCCAGCAGCCAAATTTCGGGGGATGGCTACACCTTC
>.|.|TRBJ1-1|TRBV28
CASSLTGRSEAFF
TGTGCCAGCAGCTTAACAGGTAGAAGTGAAGCTTTCTTT
>.|once|TRBJ2-1|TRBV19
CASSITGFGYNEQFF
TGTGCCAGTAGTATAACCGGGTTCGGTTACAATGAGCAGTTCTTC
>.|once|TRBJ1-1|TRBV3-1/TRBV3-2
CASTQGAITEAFF
TGTGCCAGCACACAGGGCGCGATCACTGAAGCTTTCTTT
>TRBD1|.|TRBJ1-5|TRBV28
CASSWDRAQPQHF
TGTGCCAGCAGTTGGGACAGGGCTCAGCCCCAGCATTTT
>.|.|TRBJ1-4|TRBV6-1
CASSELGGGIQNEKLFF
TGTGCCAGCAGTGAATTAGGGGGGGGTATACAAAATGAAAAACTGTTTTTT
>.|.|TRBJ1-2|TRBV19
CACLRAGDNYGYTF
TGTGCCTGCCTTAGGGCAGGGGACAACTATGGCTACACCTTC
>.|.|TRBJ1-3|TRBV25-1
CASSDTLGTPRSGNTIYF
TGTGCCAGCAGTGATACGCTGGGGACACCCCGCTCTGGAAACACCATATATTTT
>.|.|TRBJ1-4|TRBV10-3
CAIPRCGENEKLFF
TGTGCCATTCCCCGGTGCGGAGAAAATGAAAAACTGTTTTTT
>.|.|TRBJ2-2|TRBV11-3
CASSLDRPDSNTGELFF
TGTGCCAGCAGCTTAGACAGGCCCGATTCGAACACCGGGGAGCTGTTTTTT
>.|.|TRBJ1-1|TRBV18
CASSPISEKEAFF
TGTGCCAGCTCACCTATTAGCGAAAAAGAAGCTTTCTTT